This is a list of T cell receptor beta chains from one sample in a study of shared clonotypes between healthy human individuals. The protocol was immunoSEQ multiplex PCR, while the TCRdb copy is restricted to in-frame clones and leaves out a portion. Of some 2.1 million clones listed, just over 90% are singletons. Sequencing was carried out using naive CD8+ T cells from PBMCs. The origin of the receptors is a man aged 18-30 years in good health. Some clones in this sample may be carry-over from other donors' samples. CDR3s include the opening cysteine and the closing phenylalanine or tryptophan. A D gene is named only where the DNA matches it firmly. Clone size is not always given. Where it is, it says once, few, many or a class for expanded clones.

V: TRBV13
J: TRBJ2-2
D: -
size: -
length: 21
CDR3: CASSPIGTGVSGSMDTGELFF
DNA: TGTGCCAGCAGCCCCATTGGGACAGGGGTTAGCGGGAGCATGGACACCGGGGAGCTGTTTTTT

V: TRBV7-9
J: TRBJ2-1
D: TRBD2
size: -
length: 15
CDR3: CASSLEGSSGTEQFF
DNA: TGTGCCAGCAGCTTAGAGGGGTCTAGCGGGACCGAGCAGTTCTTC

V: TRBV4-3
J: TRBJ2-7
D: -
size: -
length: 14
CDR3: CASSQEISLYEQYF
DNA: TGCGCCAGCAGCCAAGAAATTAGCCTCTACGAGCAGTACTTC

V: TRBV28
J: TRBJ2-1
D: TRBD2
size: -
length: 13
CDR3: CASSFVAGREQFF
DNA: TGTGCCAGCAGTTTCGTAGCGGGACGTGAGCAGTTCTTC

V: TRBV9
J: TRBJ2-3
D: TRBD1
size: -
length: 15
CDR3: CASSVEGRGLDTQYF
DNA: TGTGCCAGCAGCGTAGAGGGCAGGGGGTTGGATACGCAGTATTTT

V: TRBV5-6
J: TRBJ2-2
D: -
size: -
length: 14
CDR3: CASSWTLNTGELFF
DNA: TGTGCCAGCAGCTGGACCCTCAACACCGGGGAGCTGTTTTTT

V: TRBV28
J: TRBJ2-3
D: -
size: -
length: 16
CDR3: CASSPPDGRAPDTQYF
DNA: TGTGCCAGCAGCCCTCCCGACGGGCGGGCGCCAGATACGCAGTATTTT

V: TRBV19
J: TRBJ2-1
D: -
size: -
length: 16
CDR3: CASSSRAGGFYNEQFF
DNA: TGTGCCAGTAGTTCCCGAGCGGGCGGATTCTACAATGAGCAGTTCTTC

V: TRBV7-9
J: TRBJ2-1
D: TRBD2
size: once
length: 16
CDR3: CASSATTSEQGNEQFF
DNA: TGTGCCAGCAGCGCAACGACTAGCGAACAGGGCAATGAGCAGTTCTTC

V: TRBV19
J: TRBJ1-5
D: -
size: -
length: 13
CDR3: CASSWTGNQPQHF
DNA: TGTGCCAGTAGTTGGACAGGCAATCAGCCCCAGCATTTT

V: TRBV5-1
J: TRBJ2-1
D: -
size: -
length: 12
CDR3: CASSLGPHEQFF
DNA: TGCGCCAGCAGCTTGGGGCCGCATGAGCAGTTCTTC

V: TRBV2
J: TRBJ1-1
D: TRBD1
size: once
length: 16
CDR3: CASIDDRGRVDTEAFF
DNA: TGTGCCAGCATCGATGACAGGGGGCGCGTCGACACTGAAGCTTTCTTT

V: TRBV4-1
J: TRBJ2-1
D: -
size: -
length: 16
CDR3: CASSQEAVSSYNEQFF
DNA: TGCGCCAGCAGCCAAGAAGCGGTAAGCTCCTACAATGAGCAGTTCTTC

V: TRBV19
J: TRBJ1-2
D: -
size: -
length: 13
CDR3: CASSIGRANGYTF
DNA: TGTGCCAGTAGTATCGGCAGGGCCAATGGCTACACCTTC

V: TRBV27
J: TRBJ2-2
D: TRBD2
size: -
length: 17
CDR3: CASSLLRAGGNTGELFF
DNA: TGTGCCAGCAGTTTATTGAGAGCGGGAGGGAACACCGGGGAGCTGTTTTTT

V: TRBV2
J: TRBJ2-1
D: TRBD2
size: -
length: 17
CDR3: CATNWDSGRARYNEQFF
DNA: TGTGCCACTAATTGGGACAGCGGGAGGGCCAGGTACAATGAGCAGTTCTTC

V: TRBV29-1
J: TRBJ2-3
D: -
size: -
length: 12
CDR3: CSVDDDSDTQYF
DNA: TGCAGCGTTGATGATGATTCAGATACGCAGTATTTT

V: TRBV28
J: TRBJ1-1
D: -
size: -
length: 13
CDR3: CASGLYMNTEAFF
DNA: TGTGCCAGCGGTTTATATATGAACACTGAAGCTTTCTTT

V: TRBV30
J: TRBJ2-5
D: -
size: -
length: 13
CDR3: CAWSHYDQETQYF
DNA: TGTGCCTGGAGCCACTACGACCAAGAGACCCAGTACTTC

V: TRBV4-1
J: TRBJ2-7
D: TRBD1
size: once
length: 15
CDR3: CASSHRGQGSYEQYF
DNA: TGCGCCAGCAGCCATAGGGGACAGGGATCCTACGAGCAGTACTTC

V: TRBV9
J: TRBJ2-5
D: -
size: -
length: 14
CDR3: CASSPLGRQETQYF
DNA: TGTGCCAGCAGCCCCCTTGGTCGGCAAGAGACCCAGTACTTC

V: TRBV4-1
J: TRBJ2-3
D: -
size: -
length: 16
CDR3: CASSRRGMGETDTQYF
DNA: TGCGCCAGCAGCCGACGCGGGATGGGGGAGACAGATACGCAGTATTTT

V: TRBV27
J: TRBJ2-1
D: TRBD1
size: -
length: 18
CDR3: CASSLLRQQGADYNEQFF
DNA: TGTGCCAGCAGTTTACTCCGGCAACAGGGGGCGGACTACAATGAGCAGTTCTTC

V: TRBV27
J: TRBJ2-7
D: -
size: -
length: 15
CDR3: CASSPIPTASYEQYF
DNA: TGTGCCAGCAGCCCAATTCCGACAGCCTCCTACGAGCAGTACTTC

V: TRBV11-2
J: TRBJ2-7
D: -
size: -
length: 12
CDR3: CASSSHRDLQYF
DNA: TGTGCCAGCAGCTCTCACAGGGATCTGCAGTACTTC

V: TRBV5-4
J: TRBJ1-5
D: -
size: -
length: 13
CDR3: CASSSGRNQPQHF
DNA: TGTGCCAGCAGCTCCGGGCGCAATCAGCCCCAGCATTTT

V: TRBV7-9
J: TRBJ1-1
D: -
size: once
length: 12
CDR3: CASSFPGQEAFF
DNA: TGTGCCAGCAGCTTTCCTGGACAAGAAGCTTTCTTT

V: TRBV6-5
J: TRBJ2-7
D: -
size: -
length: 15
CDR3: CASSSRTRSRGEQYF
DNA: TGTGCCAGCAGTTCCCGAACTAGGTCCCGTGGGGAGCAGTACTTC

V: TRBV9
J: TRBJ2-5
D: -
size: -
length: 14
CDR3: CASSVGRAQETQYF
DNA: TGTGCCAGCAGCGTAGGACGGGCTCAAGAGACCCAGTACTTC

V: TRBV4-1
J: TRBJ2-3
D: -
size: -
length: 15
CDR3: CASSQVVASTDTQYF
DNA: TGCGCCAGCAGCCAAGTAGTGGCCAGCACAGATACGCAGTATTTT

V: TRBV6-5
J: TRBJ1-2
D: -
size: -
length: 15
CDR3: CASLPTPEGYYGYTF
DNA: TGTGCCAGCCTGCCAACGCCGGAGGGGTACTATGGCTACACCTTC

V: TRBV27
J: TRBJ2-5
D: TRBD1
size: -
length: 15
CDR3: CASSPWTGGKETQYF
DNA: TGTGCCAGCAGTCCCTGGACAGGGGGCAAAGAGACCCAGTACTTC

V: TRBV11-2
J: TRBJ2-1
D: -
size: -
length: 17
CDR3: CASSLDRSARSYNEQFF
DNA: TGTGCCAGCAGCTTAGATCGAAGCGCAAGGTCCTACAATGAGCAGTTCTTC

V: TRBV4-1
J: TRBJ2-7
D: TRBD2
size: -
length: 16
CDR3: CASSQEGVAGVYEQYF
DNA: TGCGCCAGCAGCCAAGAAGGGGTAGCGGGAGTATACGAGCAGTACTTC

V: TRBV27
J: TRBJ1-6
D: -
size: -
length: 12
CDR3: CASRSHNSPLHF
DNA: TGTGCCAGCAGGAGCCATAATTCACCCCTCCACTTT

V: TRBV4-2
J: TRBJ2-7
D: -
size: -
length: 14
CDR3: CASSQRPFDYEQYF
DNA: TGTGCCAGCAGCCAACGTCCATTTGATTACGAGCAGTACTTC

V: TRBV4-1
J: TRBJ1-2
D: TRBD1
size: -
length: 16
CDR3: CASSQQPGQGVHGYTF
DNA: TGCGCCAGCAGCCAACAACCGGGACAGGGAGTTCATGGCTACACCTTC

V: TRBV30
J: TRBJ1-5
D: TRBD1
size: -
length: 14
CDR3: CAWGTGMANQPQHF
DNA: TGTGCCTGGGGGACAGGGATGGCCAATCAGCCCCAGCATTTT

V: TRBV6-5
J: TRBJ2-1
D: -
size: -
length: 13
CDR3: CASSFGPRDEQFF
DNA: TGTGCCAGCAGTTTCGGACCCCGCGATGAGCAGTTCTTC

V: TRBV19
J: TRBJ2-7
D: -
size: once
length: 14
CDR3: CASSISQGHYEQYF
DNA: TGTGCCAGTAGTATCTCCCAGGGACACTACGAGCAGTACTTC

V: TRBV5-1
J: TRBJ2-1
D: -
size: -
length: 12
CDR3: CASSPDSNEQFF
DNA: TGCGCCAGCAGCCCAGACTCCAATGAGCAGTTCTTC

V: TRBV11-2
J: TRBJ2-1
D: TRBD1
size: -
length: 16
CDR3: CASSRGQQIPYNEQFF
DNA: TGTGCCAGCAGCCGGGGACAGCAGATTCCATACAATGAGCAGTTCTTC

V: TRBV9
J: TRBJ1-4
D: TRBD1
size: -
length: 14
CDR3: CASSVWDSNEKLFF
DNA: TGTGCCAGCAGCGTATGGGACAGTAATGAAAAACTGTTTTTT

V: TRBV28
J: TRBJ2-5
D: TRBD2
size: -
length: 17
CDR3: CASSLGVAGGIMETQYF
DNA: TGTGCCAGCAGTTTGGGGGTAGCGGGAGGGATTATGGAGACCCAGTACTTC